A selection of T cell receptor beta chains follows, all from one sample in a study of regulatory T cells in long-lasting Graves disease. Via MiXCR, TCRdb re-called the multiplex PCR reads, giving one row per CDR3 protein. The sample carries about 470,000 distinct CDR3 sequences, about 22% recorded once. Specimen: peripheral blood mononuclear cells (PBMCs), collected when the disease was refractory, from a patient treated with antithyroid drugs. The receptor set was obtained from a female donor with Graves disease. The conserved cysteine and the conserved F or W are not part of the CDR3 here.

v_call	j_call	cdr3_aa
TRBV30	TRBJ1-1	AWSPSGHHLQRTEAF
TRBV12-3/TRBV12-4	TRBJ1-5	ASSRGGQPQH
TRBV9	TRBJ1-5	ASSVGPGSNQPQH
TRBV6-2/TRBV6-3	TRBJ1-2	ASNMGGQESYGYT
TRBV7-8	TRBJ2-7	ASSLGQSGYEQY
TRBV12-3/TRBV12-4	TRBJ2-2	ASTYLARNTGELF
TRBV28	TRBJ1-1	ASSGGQENTEAF
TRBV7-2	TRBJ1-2	ASSRDTVTGYT
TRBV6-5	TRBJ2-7	ASSYSSMQFSYEQY
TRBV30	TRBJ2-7	AWSSGTPYEQY
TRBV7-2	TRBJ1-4	ASSLAENEKLF
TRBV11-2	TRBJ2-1	ASSLAPSSSYNEQF
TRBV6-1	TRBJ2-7	ACSRVPYEQY
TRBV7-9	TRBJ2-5	ASSLFVLREWDREETQY
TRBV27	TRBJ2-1	ASSDRLAGFSWVHEQF
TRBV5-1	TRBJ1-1	ASSLTTGDTEAF
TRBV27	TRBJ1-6	ASSAPGQGYSPLH
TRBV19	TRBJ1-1	ASISYRSNTEAF
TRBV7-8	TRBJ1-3	ASSSRQGLGNTIY
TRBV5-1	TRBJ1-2	ASSFFPLQGYT
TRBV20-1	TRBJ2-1	SARGPQRELLNLEQF
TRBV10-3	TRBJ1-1	ANSGLPNTEAF
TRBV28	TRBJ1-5	ASNPLGQGNDQPQH
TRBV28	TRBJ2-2	ASSSPLGRGSGELF
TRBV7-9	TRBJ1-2	ASSFEEHGYT
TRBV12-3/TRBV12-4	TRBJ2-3	ASSLINTQY
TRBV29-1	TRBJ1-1	SAGILGTEAF
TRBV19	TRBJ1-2	ASRSGDGYT
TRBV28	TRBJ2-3	ASSPPGSDTDTQY
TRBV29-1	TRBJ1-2	SVSDPDRRDYGYT
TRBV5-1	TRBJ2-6	ASSFSYAGWRDGANVLT
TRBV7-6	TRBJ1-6	ASKDRARGSPLH
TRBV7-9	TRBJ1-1	ASFAPGNTEAF
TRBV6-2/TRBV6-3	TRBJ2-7	ASSILAGVRGEQY
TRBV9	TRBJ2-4	ASSAGRGNNIQY
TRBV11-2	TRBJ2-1	ASSLEGRLNEQF
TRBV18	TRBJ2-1	ASSRQGYNEQF
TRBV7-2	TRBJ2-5	ASSGTGTTQETQY
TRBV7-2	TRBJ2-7	ASSSSAGASTYEQY
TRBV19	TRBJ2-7	ASSIGPATSSYEQY
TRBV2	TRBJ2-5	ASSVWGPGTGEETQY
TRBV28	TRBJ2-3	ASSLGSGRTDTQY
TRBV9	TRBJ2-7	ASSVGAREVIYEQY
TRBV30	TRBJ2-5	AWSQGIIPETQY
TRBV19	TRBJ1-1	ASSISGADTEAF
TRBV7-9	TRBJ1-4	ASTPEEKLF
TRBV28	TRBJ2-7	ASSSGQPYEQY
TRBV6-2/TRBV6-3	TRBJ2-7	ASSDLSQGRSYEQY
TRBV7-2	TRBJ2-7	ASNPTSGPSYEQY
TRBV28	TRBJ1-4	ASSFLGRGDEKLF
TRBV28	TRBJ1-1	ASRREAGGQGNTEAF